One sample yielded the 17 T cell receptor beta chains listed below, sequenced in a study of blood T cell repertoires in COVID-19. Here immunoSEQ multiplex PCR was the method, and the copy in TCRdb shows in-frame clones only, minus some. The sample carries approximately 190,000 clones, roughly four fifths recorded once. The sequenced sample consisted of peripheral blood. The source of these receptors is a man younger than 45 with active or convalescent COVID-19.

The chain joins TRBV13 to TRBJ1-2, with a possible D match to TRBD1 (5 bases). V shed 4 bases and J shed 4 bases, with 13 bases lying between them. The CDR3 consists of 14 residues. Germline assignment: CDR1 PRHDT and CDR2 FYEKMQ (reference sequence). This CDR3 is CASSSYQGLYGYTF. The CDR3 DNA follows: TGTGCCAGCAGCTCCTACCAGGGACTCTATGGCTACACCTTC.

The chain is built from TRBV7-3 and TRBJ1-3; a weak D match, TRBD1 (6 bases). V was pared by 5 bases and J by 0 bases, with 17 bases between. The germline gives CDR1 SGHTA, CDR2 FQGTGA. This CDR3 contains 17 residues. The CDR3 here is CASSPQGLPFSGNTIYF. CDR3 DNA sequence: TGTGCCAGCAGCCCCCAGGGGTTGCCTTTCTCTGGAAACACCATATATTTT.

The chain couples TRBV11-2 to TRBJ1-1; D gene ambiguous. The germline V and J ends were trimmed by 1 base and 3 bases, with 9 bases remaining between them. This CDR3 spans 14 amino acids. In germline, CDR1 is SGHAT, CDR2 FQNNGV. The CDR3, as DNA: TGTGCCAGCAGCTTAGCGGGTTTGTACACTGAAGCTTTCTTT. Translation: CASSLAGLYTEAFF.

This chain links TRBV2 with TRBJ2-5, with 9 bases identical to TRBD1. Germline V gene data show CDR1 as SNHLY and CDR2 as FYNNEI. V shed 6 bases, J shed 2 bases, and the junction held 4 bases outside the gene matches. CDR3 size: 14 residues. CDR3 residues: CASRDRGSQETQYF. CDR3 nucleotide sequence: TGTGCCAGCAGGGACAGGGGTTCGCAAGAGACCCAGTACTTC.

The chain uses TRBV2 and TRBJ1-5; D gene unclear. Trimming removed 3 bases at V and 3 bases at J, with 9 bases between. Germline V gene lookup returns CDR1 SNHLY and CDR2 FYNNEI. The CDR3 covers 14 residues. The CDR3 coding sequence is TGTGCCAGCAGTGATTCCAGTTCCAATCAGCCCCAGCATTTT. Translation gives CASSDSSSNQPQHF.

The chain is built from TRBV6-4 and TRBJ1-4; a possible D gene is TRBD1 (5 bases). This CDR3 comprises 17 residues. Per the germline V gene, CDR1 is MRHNA and CDR2 is SNTAGT. Deletions cut 0 bases from V and 5 bases from J, with 16 bases between. CDR3 amino acids: CASSDSLTQGGNEKLFF. The CDR3 nucleotides read TGTGCCAGCAGTGACTCCTTAACGCAGGGCGGAAATGAAAAACTGTTTTTT.

The rearrangement links TRBV29-1 to TRBJ2-5; 8 bases fit TRBD1. The CDR3 consists of 12 residues. The trim removed 6 bases at V and 2 bases at J, leaving 2 bases unmatched. From germline, CDR1 is SQVTM and CDR2 ANQGSEA. In nucleotides, the CDR3 is TGCAGCGTAGGGGACAGGCAAGAGACCCAGTACTTC. Encoded protein: CSVGDRQETQYF.

CDR3 in DNA: TGTGCCAGCAGCCATGAGGCAACTAATGAAAAACTGTTTTTT. As protein: CASSHEATNEKLFF. The J gene is TRBJ1-4, the V gene TRBV3-1 (or the pseudogene TRBV3-2); D uncertain. CDR3 length equals 14 residues. V lost 3 bases, J lost 0 bases, and 5 bases lay in between. Germline CDR1 and CDR2: LGHDT and YNNKEL (reference sequence).

The count of this clone is one. V usage is TRBV27 and J usage is TRBJ1-1, with D possibly being TRBD1 (6 bases). The CDR3 consists of 14 residues. Germline V CDR1 and CDR2: MNHEY, SMNVEV (reference sequence). Trimming cost V 4 bases and J 1 base, with 10 bases left between them. The CDR3 region is CASSYHRENTEAFF. CDR3 coding DNA: TGTGCCAGCAGTTATCACAGGGAGAACACTGAAGCTTTCTTT.

The genes are TRBV5-1 and TRBJ1-3; D unresolved. The CDR3 consists of 16 residues. The germline CDR1 and CDR2 sequences are SGHRS and YFSETQ. The V gene lost 6 bases and the J gene lost 3 bases, with 19 bases spanning the gap. CDR3 sequence: CASTLSPPGNGNTIYF. The CDR3, as DNA: TGCGCCAGCACCCTATCCCCCCCGGGAAATGGAAACACCATATATTTT.

To note about this clone: The sample contains more than one DNA sequence encoding this CDR3. The chain couples TRBV29-1 to TRBJ1-5; the D is unclear. Trimming took 4 bases from V and 5 from J, leaving 6 bases between them. This CDR3 is 11 amino acids long. Germline values: CDR1 SQVTM, CDR2 ANQGSEA. The CDR3 region is CSVGHDQPQHF. The CDR3 DNA follows: TGCAGCGTTGGACATGATCAGCCCCAGCATTTT.

Details on this clone: The DNA is left out, because the CDR3 cannot be placed on it with certainty; the CDR3 is given as TCRdb lists it. V and J are TRBV5-8 and TRBJ2-2; the D segment call TRBD1 is taken from the table without a DNA check. Looked up from germline, CDR1 is SGHTS and CDR2 is YDEGEE. 16 amino acids form the CDR3, both terminal residues included. The CDR3 spells CASSFLWARNTGELFF.

V is TRBV6-5 and J is TRBJ2-7; 11 positions agree with TRBD1. Trimming at V came to 4 bases and at J to 2 bases, leaving 7 bases not matched to a gene. The CDR3 length is 16 residues. Germline assignment: CDR1 MNHEY and CDR2 SVGAGI. The CDR3 coding sequence is TGTGCCAGCAGTTTCGCCCGGACAGGGGGCACCTACGAGCAGTACTTC. It yields the protein CASSFARTGGTYEQYF.

This clone was recorded a few times. The chain employs TRBV5-1 and TRBJ2-1; 7 bases match TRBD2. V lost 7 bases and J lost 0; bases outside the gene matches: 4. This CDR3 contains 14 residues. The V gene's germline CDR1 is SGHRS and CDR2 YFSETQ. In DNA, the CDR3 is TGCGCCAGCGGCGGGGGTACCTCCTACAATGAGCAGTTCTTC. This encodes CASGGGTSYNEQFF. The full variable domain, with the rest looked up from reference TRBV5-1 and TRBJ2-1, is KAGVTQTPRYLIKTRGQQVTLSCSPISGHRSVSWYQQTPGQGLQFLFEYFSETQRNKGNFPGRFSGRQFSNSRSEMNVSTLELGDSALYLCASGGGTSYNEQFFGPGTRLTVL.

The chain employs TRBV20-1 and TRBJ2-1; D is possibly TRBD2 (5 bases). V lost 3 bases, J lost 8 bases, and 17 bases lay in between. Per germline, CDR1 DFQATT and CDR2 SNEGSKA (reference sequence). This CDR3 contains 14 residues. In nucleotides, the CDR3 is TGCAGTGCTAGTCCCCTCATAACTAGAGATGAGCAGTTCTTC. Protein sequence: CSASPLITRDEQFF.

This sequence joins TRBV2 and TRBJ1-3, with a weak D call TRBD1 (6 bases). V gave up 10 bases and J gave up 4 bases, with 14 bases separating them. The CDR3 covers 13 residues. Germline assignment: CDR1 SNHLY and CDR2 FYNNEI. DNA of the CDR3: TGTGCCACAACAGGGTTAGCAGGAAACACCATATATTTT. This translates into CATTGLAGNTIYF.

The chain joins TRBV18 to TRBJ1-4; 7 bases are a match to TRBD1. CDR3 size: 18 residues. The V and J ends lost 1 base and 0 bases, in that order; junction bases with no gene match: 8. Germline assignment: CDR1 KGHSH and CDR2 LQKENI. CDR3 nucleotide sequence: TGTGCCAGCTCACCACGATCCGGGACAGCTCCAACTAATGAAAAACTGTTTTTT. This codes for CASSPRSGTAPTNEKLFF.